The T cell receptor (beta chain) described here comes from a study of response to subunit inactivated influenza vaccine. TCRdb re-called the RT-PCR reads through MiXCR, storing one row per CDR3 protein. The sample consists of roughly 700,000 distinct CDR3 sequences, about 15% of them appearing once. The germline V gene encodes CDR1 SGHKS and CDR2 YYEKEE (reference sequence). Trimming took 4 bases from V and 2 from J; bases not matched to a gene: 4. This CDR3 is built from 14 residues. This clonotype was observed at least ten times. The gene calls are TRBV5-5 and TRBJ1-2; 8 positions agree with TRBD1. This specimen consisted of PBMCs from blood, obtained less than 15 days before vaccination. The receptor comes from a man aged 45-65 years who received an inactivated influenza vaccine. CDR3 in DNA: TGTGCCAGCAGCCCCGGGACAGGCAACTATGGCTACACCTTC. This gives the protein CASSPGTGNYGYTF.